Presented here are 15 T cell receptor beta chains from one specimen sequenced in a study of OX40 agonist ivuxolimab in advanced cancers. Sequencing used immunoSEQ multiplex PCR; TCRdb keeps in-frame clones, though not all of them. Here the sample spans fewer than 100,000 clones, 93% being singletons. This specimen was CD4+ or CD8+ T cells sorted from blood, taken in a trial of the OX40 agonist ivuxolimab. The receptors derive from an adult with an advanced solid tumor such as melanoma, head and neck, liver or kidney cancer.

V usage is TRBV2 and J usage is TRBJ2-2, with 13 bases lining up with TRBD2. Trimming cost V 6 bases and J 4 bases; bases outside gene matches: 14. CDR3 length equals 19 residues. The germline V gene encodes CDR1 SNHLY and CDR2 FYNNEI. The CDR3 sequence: CASSKTNGLAGAVTGELFF. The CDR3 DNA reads TGTGCCAGCAGCAAGACCAACGGACTAGCGGGGGCCGTCACCGGGGAGCTGTTTTTT.

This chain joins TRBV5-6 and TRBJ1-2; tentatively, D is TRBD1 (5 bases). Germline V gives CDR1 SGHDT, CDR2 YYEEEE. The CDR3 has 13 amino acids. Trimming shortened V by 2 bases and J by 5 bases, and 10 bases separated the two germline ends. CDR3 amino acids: CASSLEGNYGYTF. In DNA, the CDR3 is TGTGCCAGCAGCTTAGAGGGGAATTATGGCTACACCTTC.

The CDR3 sequence: CASSLQGEYEQYF. CDR3 in DNA: TGTGCCAGCAGTCTGCAGGGGGAATACGAGCAGTACTTC. V usage is TRBV27 and J usage is TRBJ2-5; 7 bases map to TRBD1. The J call is uncertain, as TRBJ2-7 better fits the DNA end. Looked up from germline, CDR1 is MNHEY and CDR2 is SMNVEV (reference sequence). This CDR3 has 13 residues.

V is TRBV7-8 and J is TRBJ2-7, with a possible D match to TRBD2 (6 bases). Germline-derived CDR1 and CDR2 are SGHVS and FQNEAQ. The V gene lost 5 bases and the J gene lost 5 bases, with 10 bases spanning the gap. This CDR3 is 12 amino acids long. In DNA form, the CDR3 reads TGTGCCAGCAGCCCTAGCGCACACGAGCAGTACTTC. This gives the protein CASSPSAHEQYF.

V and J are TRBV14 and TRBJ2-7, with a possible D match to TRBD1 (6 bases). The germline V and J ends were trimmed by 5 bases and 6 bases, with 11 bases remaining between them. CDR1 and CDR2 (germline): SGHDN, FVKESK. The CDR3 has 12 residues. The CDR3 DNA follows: TGTGCCAGCAGCTTACAGGGCCTCGAGCAGTACTTC. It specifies CASSLQGLEQYF.

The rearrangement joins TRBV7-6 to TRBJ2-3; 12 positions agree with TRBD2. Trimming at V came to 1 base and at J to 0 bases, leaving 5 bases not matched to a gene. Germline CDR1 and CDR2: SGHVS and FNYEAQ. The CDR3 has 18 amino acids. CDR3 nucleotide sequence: TGTGCCAGCAGCTTAGAACTAGCGGGGGGCCTAAGCACAGATACGCAGTATTTT. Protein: CASSLELAGGLSTDTQYF.

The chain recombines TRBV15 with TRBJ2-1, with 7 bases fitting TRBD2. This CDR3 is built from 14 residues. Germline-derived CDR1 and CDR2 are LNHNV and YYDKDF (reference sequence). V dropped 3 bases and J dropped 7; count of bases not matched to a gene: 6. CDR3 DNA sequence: TGTGCCACCAGCAGGGCGGGGGAGTATAATGAGCAGTTCTTC. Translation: CATSRAGEYNEQFF. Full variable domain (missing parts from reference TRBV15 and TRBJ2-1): DAMVIQNPRYQVTQFGKPVTLSCSQTLNHNVMYWYQQKSSQAPKLLFHYYDKDFNNEADTPDNFQSRRPNTSFCFLDIRSPGLGDTAMYLCATSRAGEYNEQFFGPGTRLTVL.

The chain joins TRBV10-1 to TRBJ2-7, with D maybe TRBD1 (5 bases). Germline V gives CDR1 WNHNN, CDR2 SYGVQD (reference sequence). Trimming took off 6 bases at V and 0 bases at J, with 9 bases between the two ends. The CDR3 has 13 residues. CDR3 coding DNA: TGCGCCAGCAGCAGGGAAAGCTCCTACGAGCAGTACTTC. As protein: CASSRESSYEQYF.

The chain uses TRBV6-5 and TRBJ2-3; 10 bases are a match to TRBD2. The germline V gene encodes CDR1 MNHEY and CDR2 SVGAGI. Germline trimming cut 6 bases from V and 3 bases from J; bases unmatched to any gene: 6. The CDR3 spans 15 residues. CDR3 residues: CASSLGLARTDTQYF. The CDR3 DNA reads TGTGCCAGCAGCTTGGGACTAGCGCGGACAGATACGCAGTATTTT.

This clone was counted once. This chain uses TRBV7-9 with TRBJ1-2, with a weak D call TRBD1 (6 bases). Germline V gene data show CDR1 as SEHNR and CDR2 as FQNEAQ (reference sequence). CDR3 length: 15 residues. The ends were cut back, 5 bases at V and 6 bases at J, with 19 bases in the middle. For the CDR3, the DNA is TGTGCCAGCAGCCTTCCGGACAGAAGCCCTAATGGCTACACCTTC. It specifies CASSLPDRSPNGYTF.

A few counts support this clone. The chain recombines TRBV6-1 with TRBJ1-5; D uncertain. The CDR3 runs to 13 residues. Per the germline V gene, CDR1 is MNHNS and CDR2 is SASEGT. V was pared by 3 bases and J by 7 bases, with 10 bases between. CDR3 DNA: TGTGCCAGCAGTGAGGGCAGTGGACAGCCCCAGCATTTT. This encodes CASSEGSGQPQHF.

The CDR3 reads CASSPQLAGNTGELFF. CDR3 in DNA: TGTGCCAGCAGCCCACAACTAGCGGGGAACACCGGGGAGCTGTTTTTT. The chain has TRBV9 and TRBJ2-2; 9 nucleotides align to TRBD2. The V and J ends lost 4 bases and 1 base, in that order; junction bases with no gene match: 5. This CDR3 has 16 amino acids. Germline CDR1 and CDR2: SGDLS and YYNGEE.

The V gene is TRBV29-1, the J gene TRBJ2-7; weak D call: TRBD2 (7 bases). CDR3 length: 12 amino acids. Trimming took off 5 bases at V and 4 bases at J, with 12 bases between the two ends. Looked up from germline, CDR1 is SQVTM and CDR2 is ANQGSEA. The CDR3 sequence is CSVIGGVYEQYF. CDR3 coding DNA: TGCAGCGTTATAGGGGGGGTATACGAGCAGTACTTC.

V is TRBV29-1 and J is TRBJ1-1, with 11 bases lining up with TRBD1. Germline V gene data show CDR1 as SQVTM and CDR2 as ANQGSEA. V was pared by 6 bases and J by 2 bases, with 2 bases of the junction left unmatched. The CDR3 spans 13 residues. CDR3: CSVGQGANTEAFF. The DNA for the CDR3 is TGCAGCGTCGGACAGGGGGCTAACACTGAAGCTTTCTTT.

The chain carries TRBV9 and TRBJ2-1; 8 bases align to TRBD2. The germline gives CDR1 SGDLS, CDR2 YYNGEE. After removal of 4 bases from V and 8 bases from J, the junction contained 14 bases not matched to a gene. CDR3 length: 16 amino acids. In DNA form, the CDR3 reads TGTGCCAGCAGCCCCTCCACGGGGGGGCCTAGTGATGAGCAGTTCTTC. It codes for CASSPSTGGPSDEQFF.